Listed below are T cell receptor beta chains from one sample, sequenced in a study. From the multiplex PCR reads, TCRdb called clonotypes with MiXCR, one entry per CDR3 protein. The sample carries more than 500 distinct CDR3 sequences, roughly 20% recorded once. Material for sequencing was memory CD4+ T cells sorted from blood. The source of these receptors is a female donor with breast cancer. CDR3s include the opening cysteine and the closing phenylalanine or tryptophan. The D gene is left open where the match is weak. Not every row has a clone size; where given, it reads once, few, many or a size class.

-	-	TRBJ1-2	TRBV12-3/TRBV12-4	CASSPRDRYGYTF	TGTGCCAGCAGTCCCCGGGACCGATATGGCTACACCTTC
TRBD1	many	TRBJ1-2	TRBV12-3/TRBV12-4	CASSAGQGGGYTF	TGTGCCAGCAGCGCGGGACAGGGTGGAGGCTACACCTTC
TRBD1	-	TRBJ1-2	TRBV12-3/TRBV12-4	CASSSGLDRRGYGYTF	TGTGCCAGCAGTTCTGGTTTGGACAGGAGGGGCTATGGCTACACCTTC
TRBD1	medium-sized	TRBJ1-2	TRBV12-3/TRBV12-4	CANSQGQAGYGYTF	TGTGCCAACAGTCAGGGACAGGCGGGCTATGGCTACACCTTC
-	large	TRBJ1-2	TRBV12-3/TRBV12-4	CASSFLGEDGYTF	TGTGCCAGCAGTTTTCTAGGCGAGGATGGCTACACCTTC
-	large	TRBJ1-2	TRBV12-3/TRBV12-4	CASSSEGYTF	TGTGCCAGCAGTTCCGAGGGCTACACCTTC
-	medium-sized	TRBJ1-2	TRBV12-3/TRBV12-4	CASSFGAGGYTF	TGTGCCAGCAGTTTCGGGGCGGGTGGCTACACCTTC
TRBD1	once	TRBJ1-2	TRBV12-3/TRBV12-4	CASSGQGYDTF	TGTGCCAGCAGCGGACAGGGGTATGACACCTTC
-	large	TRBJ1-2	TRBV12-3/TRBV12-4	CASSLDRRGYGYTF	TGTGCCAGCAGTTTAGACAGGAGGGGCTATGGCTACACCTTC
-	-	TRBJ1-2	TRBV12-3/TRBV12-4	CASSPRQLYGYTF	TGTGCCAGCAGCCCTCGGCAGCTGTATGGCTACACCTTC
-	-	TRBJ1-2	TRBV12-3/TRBV12-4	CASSFRRTYGYTF	TGTGCCAGCAGTTTCAGACGGACCTATGGCTACACCTTC
-	large	TRBJ1-2	TRBV12-3/TRBV12-4	CASSLTGGEGGYTF	TGTGCCAGCAGTTTAACTGGAGGGGAGGGTGGCTACACCTTC
TRBD1	few	TRBJ1-2	TRBV12-3/TRBV12-4	CASSLRTGVFGYTF	TGTGCCAGCAGTTTAAGGACAGGGGTGTTCGGCTACACCTTC
TRBD1	-	TRBJ1-2	TRBV12-3/TRBV12-4	CASRPGQGFGYTF	TGTGCCAGCAGACCGGGACAGGGTTTTGGCTACACCTTC
-	large	TRBJ1-2	TRBV12-3/TRBV12-4	CASSAGEGYGYTF	TGTGCCAGCAGCGCCGGGGAGGGTTATGGCTACACCTTC
-	few	TRBJ1-2	TRBV12-3/TRBV12-4	CASSLGQVDYGYTF	TGTGCCAGCAGTTTAGGACAGGTCGACTATGGCTACACCTTC
-	few	TRBJ1-2	TRBV12-3/TRBV12-4	CASSGPQAGYGYTF	TGTGCCAGCAGTGGACCACAGGCGGGCTATGGCTACACCTTC
-	large	TRBJ1-2	TRBV12-3/TRBV12-4	CASSWTLDGYTF	TGTGCCAGCAGTTGGACATTGGATGGCTACACCTTC
-	medium-sized	TRBJ1-2	TRBV12-3/TRBV12-4	CASSRIHLGRPDREDGYTF	TGTGCCAGCAGCCGAATTCACTTGGGACGCCCCGACCGAGAAGACGGCTACACCTTC
-	large	TRBJ1-2	TRBV12-3/TRBV12-4	CASSWIYGYTF	TGTGCCAGCAGTTGGATCTATGGCTACACCTTC
-	medium-sized	TRBJ1-2	TRBV12-3/TRBV12-4	CASSNPREPYGYTF	TGTGCCAGCAGCAATCCCAGGGAGCCCTATGGCTACACCTTC
TRBD1	hyperexpanded	TRBJ1-2	TRBV12-3/TRBV12-4	CASSAGTGVFGYTF	TGTGCCAGCAGTGCAGGGACAGGGGTGTTCGGCTACACCTTC
-	-	TRBJ1-2	TRBV12-3/TRBV12-4	CASGTQRYTF	TGTGCCTCCGGGACGCAACGGTACACCTTC
-	-	TRBJ1-2	TRBV12-3/TRBV12-4	CASSFKIYTF	TGTGCCAGCAGCTTTAAGATCTACACCTTC
-	large	TRBJ1-2	TRBV12-3/TRBV12-4	CASSSRGGYTF	TGTGCCAGCAGTTCCAGGGGTGGCTACACCTTC
-	few	TRBJ1-2	TRBV12-3/TRBV12-4	CASSYRGYTF	TGTGCCAGCAGTTACAGGGGCTACACCTTC
-	large	TRBJ1-2	TRBV12-3/TRBV12-4	CASTRTARGPGYTF	TGTGCCAGCACCCGGACAGCGCGAGGTCCCGGCTACACCTTC
-	large	TRBJ1-2	TRBV12-3/TRBV12-4	CASSPGRDYGYTF	TGTGCCAGCAGTCCGGGACGGGACTATGGCTACACCTTC
TRBD1	large	TRBJ1-2	TRBV12-3/TRBV12-4	CASSLSGQAGYTF	TGTGCCAGCAGTTTATCGGGACAGGCGGGCTACACCTTC